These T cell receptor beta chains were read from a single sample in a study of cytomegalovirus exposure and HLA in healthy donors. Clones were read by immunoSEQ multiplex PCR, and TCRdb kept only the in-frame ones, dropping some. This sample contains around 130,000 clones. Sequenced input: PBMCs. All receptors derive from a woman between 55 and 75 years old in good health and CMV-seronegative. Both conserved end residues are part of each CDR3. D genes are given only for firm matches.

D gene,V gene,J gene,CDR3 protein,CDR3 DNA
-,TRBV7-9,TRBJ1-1,CASSLGDRSNTEAFF,TGTGCCAGCAGCTTGGGAGACAGGTCGAACACTGAAGCTTTCTTT
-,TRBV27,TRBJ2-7,CASGVVAGPYEQYF,TGTGCCAGCGGGGTCGTAGCAGGGCCCTACGAGCAGTACTTC
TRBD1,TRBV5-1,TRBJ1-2,CASSPGDRGNGYTF,TGCGCCAGCAGCCCGGGGGACAGGGGCAATGGCTACACCTTC
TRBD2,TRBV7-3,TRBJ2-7,CASSSGGGYEQYF,TGTGCCAGCAGCTCCGGGGGGGGCTACGAGCAGTACTTC
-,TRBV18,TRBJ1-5,CASSPKEAQPQHF,TGTGCCAGCTCACCCAAAGAAGCGCAGCCCCAGCATTTT
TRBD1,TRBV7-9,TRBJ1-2,CASSSRDRGYGYTF,TGTGCCAGCAGCTCACGGGACAGGGGCTATGGCTACACCTTC
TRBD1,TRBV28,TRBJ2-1,CASHRGVSYNEQFF,TGTGCCAGCCACAGGGGTGTCTCCTACAATGAGCAGTTCTTC
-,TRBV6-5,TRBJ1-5,CASSETTGTDQPQHF,TGTGCCAGCAGCGAGACTACAGGGACGGATCAGCCCCAGCATTTT
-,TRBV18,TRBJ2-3,CASSTRTSTDTQYF,TGTGCCAGCTCAACCAGGACTAGCACAGATACGCAGTATTTT
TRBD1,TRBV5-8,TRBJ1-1,CASSFRDRLNTEAFF,TGTGCCAGCAGCTTCCGGGACAGGTTGAACACTGAAGCTTTCTTT
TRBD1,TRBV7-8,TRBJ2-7,CASSPHRGHSYEQYF,TGTGCCAGCAGCCCACACAGGGGACACTCCTACGAGCAGTACTTC
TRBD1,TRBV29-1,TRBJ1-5,CSVGTGGNQPQHF,TGCAGCGTTGGGACAGGGGGCAATCAGCCCCAGCATTTT
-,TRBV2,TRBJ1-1,CASTGVGLRAFF,TGTGCCAGCACGGGGGTAGGGTTAAGAGCTTTCTTT
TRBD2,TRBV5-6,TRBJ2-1,CASSYLSGGGYYNEQFF,TGTGCCAGCAGCTACCTCAGCGGGGGGGGTTACTACAATGAGCAGTTCTTC
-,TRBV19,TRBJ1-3,CASRAVSGNTIYF,TGTGCCAGTAGGGCAGTCTCTGGAAACACCATATATTTT
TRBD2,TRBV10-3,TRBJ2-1,CAISESRGGRAFYNEQFF,TGTGCCATCAGTGAGTCTAGGGGCGGGAGGGCATTCTACAATGAGCAGTTCTTC
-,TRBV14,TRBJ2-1,CASSTSIPGGVEQFF,TGTGCCAGCAGCACCAGCATTCCCGGGGGAGTCGAGCAGTTCTTC
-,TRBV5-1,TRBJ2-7,CASSSGLVNSYEQYF,TGCGCCAGCAGCTCGGGACTTGTCAACTCCTACGAGCAGTACTTC
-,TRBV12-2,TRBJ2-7,CASRLPLTAGVGHYEQYF,TGTGCAAGTCGCCTTCCTCTAACCGCGGGGGTCGGACACTACGAGCAGTACTTC
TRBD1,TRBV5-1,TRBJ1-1,CASGTGGTEAFF,TGCGCCAGCGGCACAGGGGGCACTGAAGCTTTCTTT
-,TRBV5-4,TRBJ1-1,CASSLSTVNTEAFF,TGTGCCAGCAGCTTGTCGACAGTGAACACTGAAGCTTTCTTT
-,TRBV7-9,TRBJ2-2,CASSLVAGELRAGELFF,TGTGCCAGCAGCTTAGTGGCAGGGGAGCTTAGAGCGGGGGAGCTGTTTTTT
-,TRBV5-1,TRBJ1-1,CASSLDPGGVTEAFF,TGCGCCAGCAGCTTGGACCCGGGGGGGGTCACTGAAGCTTTCTTT
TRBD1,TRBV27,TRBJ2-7,CASRPYLGTGVYEQYF,TGTGCCAGCAGACCGTACCTAGGGACAGGGGTCTACGAGCAGTACTTC
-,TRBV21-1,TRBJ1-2,CASSSRDRGTYGYTF,TGTGCCAGCAGCAGCCGGGACAGGGGTACCTATGGCTACACCTTC
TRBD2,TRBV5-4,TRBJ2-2,CASSRGAGGVYGELFF,TGTGCCAGCAGTCGGGGAGCGGGGGGGGTCTACGGGGAGCTGTTTTTT
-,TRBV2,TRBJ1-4,CASKREWEKLFF,TGTGCCAGCAAAAGGGAGTGGGAAAAACTGTTTTTT
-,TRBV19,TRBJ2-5,CASSIVGSQETQYF,TGTGCCAGTAGTATAGTAGGGAGTCAAGAGACCCAGTACTTC
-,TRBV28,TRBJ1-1,CASRLNILDRLDTEAFF,TGTGCCAGCAGGCTTAATATCCTAGACAGGTTAGACACTGAAGCTTTCTTT
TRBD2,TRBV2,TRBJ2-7,CARERLAGSHEQYF,TGTGCCCGCGAACGGCTAGCGGGGTCCCACGAGCAGTACTTC
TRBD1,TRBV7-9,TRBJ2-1,CASSEDRGQYNEQFF,TGTGCCAGCAGCGAGGACAGGGGGCAGTACAATGAGCAGTTCTTC
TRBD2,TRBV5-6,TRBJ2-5,CASSLASGGGGETQYF,TGTGCCAGCAGCTTGGCTAGCGGGGGCGGGGGAGAGACCCAGTACTTC
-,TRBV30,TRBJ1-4,CATSRDNEKLFF,TGTGCCACGAGCAGGGATAATGAAAAACTGTTTTTT
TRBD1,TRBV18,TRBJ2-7,CASSPGTGAYEQYF,TGTGCCAGCTCACCCGGGACAGGGGCCTACGAGCAGTACTTC
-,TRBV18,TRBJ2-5,CASSPRGRGSETQYF,TGTGCCAGCTCCCCCCGTGGCAGGGGATCGGAGACCCAGTACTTC
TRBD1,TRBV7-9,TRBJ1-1,CASSIRQGANEAFF,TGTGCCAGCAGCATAAGACAGGGAGCGAATGAAGCTTTCTTT
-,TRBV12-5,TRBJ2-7,CASGLAPTVLYEQYF,TGTGCTAGTGGTTTGGCCCCGACAGTGCTCTACGAGCAGTACTTC
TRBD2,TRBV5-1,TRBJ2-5,CATTSGRGQETQYF,TGCGCCACCACTTCCGGGAGGGGGCAAGAGACCCAGTACTTC
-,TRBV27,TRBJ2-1,CASSMDSEFYNEQFF,TGTGCCAGCAGTATGGACAGCGAGTTCTACAATGAGCAGTTCTTC
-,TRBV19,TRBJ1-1,CASSIDRVEAFF,TGTGCCAGTAGTATAGATCGGGTTGAAGCTTTCTTT
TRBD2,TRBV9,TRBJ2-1,CASSVSAGRESEQFF,TGTGCCAGCAGCGTATCCGCGGGGCGGGAGAGTGAGCAGTTCTTC
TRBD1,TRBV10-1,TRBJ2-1,CASSGAPGQGGNEQFF,TGCGCCAGCAGCGGGGCTCCGGGACAGGGAGGCAATGAGCAGTTCTTC
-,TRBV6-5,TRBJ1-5,CASSYTAGNQPQHF,TGTGCCAGCAGTTACACGGCAGGGAATCAGCCCCAGCATTTT
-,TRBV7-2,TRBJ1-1,CASSPKVNTEAFF,TGTGCCAGCAGCCCTAAAGTGAACACTGAAGCTTTCTTT
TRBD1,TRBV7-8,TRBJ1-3,CASSPTRISLDREGNTIYF,TGTGCCAGCAGCCCAACTCGTATATCCCTCGACAGGGAAGGAAACACCATATATTTT